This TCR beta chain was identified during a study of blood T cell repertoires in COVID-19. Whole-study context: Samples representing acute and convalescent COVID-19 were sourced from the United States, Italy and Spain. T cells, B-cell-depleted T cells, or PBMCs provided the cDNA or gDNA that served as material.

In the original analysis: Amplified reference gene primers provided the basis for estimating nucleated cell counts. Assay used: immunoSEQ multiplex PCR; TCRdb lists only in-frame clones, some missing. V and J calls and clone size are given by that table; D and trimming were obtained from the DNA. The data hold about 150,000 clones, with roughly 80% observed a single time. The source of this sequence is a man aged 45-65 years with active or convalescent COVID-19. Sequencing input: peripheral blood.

CDR3 DNA sequence: TGTGCCAGCAGCTCAGGAGGGCGGGACCAAGAGACCCAGTACTTC. This encodes CASSSGGRDQETQYF. V and J are TRBV7-9 and TRBJ2-5; D might be TRBD2 (6 bases). The CDR3 totals 15 residues. The V gene lost 4 bases and the J gene lost 0 bases, with 12 bases spanning the gap. CDR1 SEHNR and CDR2 FQNEAQ come from the germline V gene (reference sequence).